This TCR beta chain was identified in a study of T cell repertoires in cytomegalovirus infection. Study context: Carrying CMV and the relevant HLA type showed in public TCR beta signatures.

From germline, CDR1 is DFQATT and CDR2 SNEGSKA (reference sequence). The CDR3 consists of 16 residues. The V end lost 0 bases, the J end lost 7 bases, and 18 bases lay between the germline ends. General study findings and limits: In two of eight donors, the top clonotype was HLA-C-restricted CMV-specific. Carriage of CMV together with the relevant HLA was identifiable through cumulative public TCR beta family frequency.

This clonotype appeared many times. Its antigen is not known. One entry per CDR3 protein results from TCRdb running MiXCR on the reads. In the table there are under 200,000 distinct CDR3 sequences, approximately 9.6% of which are singletons. Sequences were obtained from PBMCs. The source is a human donor in good health (CMV status not recorded). Some clones in this sample may be carry-over from other donors' samples. This rearrangement joins TRBV20-1 to TRBJ1-4; D not certain. The CDR3 DNA reads as TGCAGTGCTAGAGATGCTAGGCAGCGGAATGGTGAAAAACTGTTTTTT. Translating gives CSARDARQRNGEKLFF.